This T cell receptor beta chain is from a study of cytomegalovirus exposure and HLA in healthy donors (dated by TCRdb to 2016 to 2017). Regarding the research as a whole: The roughly 650 repertoires of the first cohort and the 110 or so validation repertoires were produced on the same platform, according to a later analysis. The aim of the study was to test whether cataloging public T cell receptors could identify signatures of past pathogen exposure. A separate validation cohort of approximately 130 different subjects was used in addition to the 666-subject first cohort. The study combined high-throughput TCR immunosequencing, statistical association of individual TCRs with disease status, and machine learning to predict cytomegalovirus infection status. Beyond this particular receptor, the publication reports: A later analysis had no HLA typing for the validation cohort, so co-occurrence there was scored across all 110 or so repertoires. Across donors, most TCR sequences were observed very rarely, whereas some public TCRs were present in many individuals. Cytomegalovirus status was reported to be diagnosed by the classifier with high specificity and sensitivity in both the original and validation cohorts. The authors suggested that the approach could potentially be generalized to other disease states and immunological phenotypes. A later analysis found that TCRs clustered in the first cohort also tended to co-occur in the 130 or so validation repertoires, with 94% of cluster scores above 0. A total of around 150 TCR beta chains were listed by the study as associated with cytomegalovirus. Three of the identified cytomegalovirus-associated TCR beta chains were confirmed in vitro to be specific for cytomegalovirus antigens.

Taken from cysteine to phenylalanine, the CDR3 has 14 residues. Only CDR3 DNA remains: 42 bases, in frame from the first base. Based on the germline V gene, the CDR1 and CDR2 sequences are SGHTA and FQGNSA. V and J are truncated by 4 bases and 1 base respectively, leaving an intervening sequence of 10 bases. The library was made by the immunoSEQ multiplex PCR assay. The source study handled its data this way. A statistical classification framework was developed to diagnose cytomegalovirus status using the catalog of TCR beta chain sequences. Held by TCRdb, this immuneACCESS table contains in-frame sequences only and omits some clones. Under half of the omission traces to an unresolved V gene where checked; the cause of the rest is unknown. V and J calls and clone size are given by that table; D and trimming were obtained from the DNA. The sample data list 250,000 to 350,000 clones, and roughly 90% of these were observed just once. The ten most abundant clones make up approximately 0.95% of the sample.

Separate from the approximately 670-subject first cohort, the validation cohort of roughly 120 subjects was the group to which the donors belonged. Concerning this clone: Its binding antigen is unknown. No much larger clonotype is one base removed from it; base qualities were not supplied.

Sequencing used PBMCs. The sequence joins TRBV7-2 to TRBJ1-2; the D gene remains uncertain. The receptor was derived from a man aged 25-40 years in good health and CMV-seronegative. The nucleotides read TGTGCCAGCAGCTCACAGAAAATTAACTATGGCTACACCTTC. This yields the protein CASSSQKINYGYTF.